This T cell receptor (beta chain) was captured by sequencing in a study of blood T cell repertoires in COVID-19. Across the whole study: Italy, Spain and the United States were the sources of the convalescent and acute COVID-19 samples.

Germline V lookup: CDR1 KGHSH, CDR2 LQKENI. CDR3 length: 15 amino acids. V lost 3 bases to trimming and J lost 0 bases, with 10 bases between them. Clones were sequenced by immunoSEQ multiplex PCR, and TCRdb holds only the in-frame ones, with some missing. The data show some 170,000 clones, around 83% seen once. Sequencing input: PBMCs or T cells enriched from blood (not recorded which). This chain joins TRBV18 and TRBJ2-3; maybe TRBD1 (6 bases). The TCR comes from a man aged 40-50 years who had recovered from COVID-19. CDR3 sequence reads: CASSPGTPSTDTQYF. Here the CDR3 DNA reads TGTGCCAGCTCACCCGGGACACCTAGCACAGATACGCAGTATTTT.